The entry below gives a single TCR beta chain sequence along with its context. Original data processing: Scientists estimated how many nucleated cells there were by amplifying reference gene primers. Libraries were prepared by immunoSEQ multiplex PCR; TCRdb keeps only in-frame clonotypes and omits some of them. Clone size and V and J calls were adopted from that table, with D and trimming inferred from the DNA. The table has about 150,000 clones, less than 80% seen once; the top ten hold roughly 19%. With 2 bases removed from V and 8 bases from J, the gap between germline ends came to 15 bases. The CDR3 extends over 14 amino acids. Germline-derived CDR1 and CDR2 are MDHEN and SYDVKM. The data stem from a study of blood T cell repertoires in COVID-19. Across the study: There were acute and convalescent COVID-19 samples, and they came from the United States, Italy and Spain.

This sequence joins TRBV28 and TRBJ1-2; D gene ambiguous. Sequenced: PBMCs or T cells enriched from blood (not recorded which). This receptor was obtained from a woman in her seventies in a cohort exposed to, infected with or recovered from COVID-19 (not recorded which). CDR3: CASSLRSRAHGYTF. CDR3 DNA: TGTGCCAGCAGTTTACGGTCGAGGGCCCACGGCTACACCTTC.